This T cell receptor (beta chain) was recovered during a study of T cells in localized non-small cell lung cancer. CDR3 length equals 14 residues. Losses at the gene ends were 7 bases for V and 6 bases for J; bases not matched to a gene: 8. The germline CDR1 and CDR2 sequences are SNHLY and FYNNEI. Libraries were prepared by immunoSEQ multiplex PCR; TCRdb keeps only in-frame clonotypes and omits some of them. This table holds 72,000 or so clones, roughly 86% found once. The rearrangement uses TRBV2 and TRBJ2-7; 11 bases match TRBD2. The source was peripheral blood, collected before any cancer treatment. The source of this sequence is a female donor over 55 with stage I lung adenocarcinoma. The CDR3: CASTTSGGHSEQYF. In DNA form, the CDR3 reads TGTGCCAGCACAACTAGCGGGGGCCATAGCGAGCAGTACTTC.